This T cell receptor (beta chain) is drawn from a study of shared clonotypes between healthy human individuals. Healthy HIV-negative adults with no recent acute infections or vaccinations were recruited as donors. Sequenced by immunoSEQ multiplex PCR; TCRdb stores in-frame clones only, minus some. This sample has a few hundred thousand clones; roughly four fifths occur once, and the top ten carry around 12%. The sequence was obtained from a woman aged 40 to 50 in good health. Some clones in this sample may be carry-over from other donors' samples. Sequencing was performed on PBMCs.

The CDR3 region has the DNA TGTGCCCCACGGTCCAGGGAGCACACCATATATTTT. Protein: CAPRSREHTIYF. This chain joins TRBV10-3 and TRBJ1-3; D might be TRBD1 (5 bases). From germline, CDR1 is ENHRY and CDR2 SYGVKD. The CDR3 spans 12 residues. The V end was cut by 11 bases, the J end by 8 bases, with 16 bases between.